This TCR beta chain was identified during a study of shared clonotypes between healthy human individuals. The study's findings and limits: Sequencing depth was predicted to influence how clonotypes are shared among donors.

Germline V lookup: CDR1 LNHDA, CDR2 SQIVND (reference sequence). The CDR3 runs 12 residues. Of note for this clone: Its antigen is as yet unknown.

Unsorted PBMC contributed approximately 280 ng DNA, some 29,000 T cell genomes, to each replicate PCR. Researchers sequenced unsorted PBMC DNA using ten immunoSEQ deep assay plates. In the authors' workflow: In the immunoSEQ data, sequences were junction-only and lacked quality scores, so filtering differed. TCRdb's copy holds only in-frame clones and misses some; the assay was immunoSEQ multiplex PCR. V, J and clone size are those of that table, while D and trimming were read from the DNA. The sample includes fewer than 600,000 clones, about four fifths seen only once; the top ten take around 13%. The clonotype comes from a middle-aged woman in good health. Some clones in this sample may be carry-over from other donors' samples. The sequencing input was PBMCs. The genes are TRBV19 and TRBJ2-5; TRBD2 agrees at 7 bases. Gene TRBJ2-7 matches the end of the DNA better, so the J call may be wrong. CDR3 DNA sequence: TGTGCCAGTCAATCAGCGGGACACGAGCAGTACTTC. Amino acids: CASQSAGHEQYF.